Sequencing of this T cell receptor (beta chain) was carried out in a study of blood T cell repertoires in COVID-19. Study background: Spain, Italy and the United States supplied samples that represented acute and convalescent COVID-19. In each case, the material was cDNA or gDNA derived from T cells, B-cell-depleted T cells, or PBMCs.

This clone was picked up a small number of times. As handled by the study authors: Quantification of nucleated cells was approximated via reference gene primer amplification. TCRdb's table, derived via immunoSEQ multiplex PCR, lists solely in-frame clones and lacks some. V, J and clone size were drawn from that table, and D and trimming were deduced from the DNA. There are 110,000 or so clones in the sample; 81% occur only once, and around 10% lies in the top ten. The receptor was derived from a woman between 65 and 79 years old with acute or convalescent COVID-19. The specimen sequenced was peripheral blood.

The chain's CDR3 is CSVVGTRDRAADTQYF. CDR3 in DNA: TGCAGCGTTGTAGGGACCCGGGACAGGGCCGCAGATACGCAGTATTTT. V usage is TRBV29-1 and J usage is TRBJ2-3; 9 bases are shared with TRBD1. CDR3 size: 16 residues. After removal of 4 bases from V and 4 bases from J, the junction contained 12 bases not matched to a gene. Germline V gives CDR1 SQVTM, CDR2 ANQGSEA.